These T cell receptor beta chains were read from a single sample in a study of blood T cell repertoires in COVID-19. Profiled with immunoSEQ multiplex PCR; TCRdb holds only in-frame clones, not every one. The sample gives about 180,000 clones, nearly 90% of which show up once; 2% to 2.5% is in the top ten. Sequencing used PBMCs or T cells enriched from blood (not recorded which). The receptors originated from a woman in her 40s with acute COVID-19. CDR3s include the opening cysteine and the closing phenylalanine or tryptophan. Clone size, where shown, is once, few, many, or a class for clones that have expanded.

J,size,V,CDR3
TRBJ1-1,NA,TRBV3-1/TRBV3-2,CASSQVMNTEAFF
TRBJ1-1,NA,TRBV13,CASSLQGARMNTEAFF
TRBJ2-3,NA,TRBV27,CASSSPDYADTQYF
TRBJ2-3,NA,TRBV6-6,CASSYRGLTDTQYF
TRBJ2-7,NA,TRBV3-1/TRBV3-2,CASSQAAALLGEQYF
TRBJ1-6,NA,TRBV19,CASSPDRENSPLHF
TRBJ2-1,few,TRBV19,CASTAGTSRANEQFF
TRBJ2-1,NA,TRBV29-1,CSVIGSSYNEQFF
TRBJ1-2,NA,TRBV11-2,CASSLVWSTGGYTF
TRBJ1-4,NA,TRBV5-1,CASSLTGADEKLFF
TRBJ2-2,NA,TRBV7-2,CASSLVASGQNTGELFF
TRBJ2-3,NA,TRBV5-1,CASSLTSGGRPDTQYF
TRBJ1-2,NA,TRBV5-1,CASSPYMRHREGYTF
TRBJ2-1,NA,TRBV3-1/TRBV3-2,CASSQGGGALNEQFF
TRBJ1-2,NA,TRBV15,CATSPTPGTGGLSGYTF
TRBJ1-4,NA,TRBV7-9,CASSLAGGEGEKLFF
TRBJ1-1,NA,TRBV11-2,CASSLVRNEAFF
TRBJ2-5,NA,TRBV12-5,CASGLSTGLKETQYF
TRBJ1-6,NA,TRBV6-5,CASSPTGVNNSPLHF
TRBJ1-2,NA,TRBV5-1,CASSLLITGGYGYTF
TRBJ2-1,NA,TRBV2,CASSRRGLAGTDEQFF
TRBJ2-5,NA,TRBV5-5,CASSLEYRADSETQYF
TRBJ2-7,NA,TRBV11-2,CASSHLAESEQYF
TRBJ1-2,once,TRBV3-1/TRBV3-2,CASSQPGGPGYGYTF
TRBJ2-1,NA,TRBV4-3,CASSQDPTGGSDYEQFF
TRBJ1-2,NA,TRBV28,CASSLLSVYYGYTF
TRBJ2-5,once,TRBV5-1,CASSSHGQQETQYF
TRBJ2-1,NA,TRBV6-5,CASRTGVYNEQFF
TRBJ2-7,NA,TRBV29-1,CSGSTGIEQYF
TRBJ2-7,NA,TRBV30,CAWSRGGPYEQYF
TRBJ2-7,NA,TRBV5-5,CASSLYTDSYEQYF
TRBJ1-6,NA,TRBV7-2,CASSFVDSNSPLHF
TRBJ2-2,NA,TRBV5-5,CASSSTGYTGELFF
TRBJ2-5,NA,TRBV7-8,CASSYGGRGAGETQYF
TRBJ2-2,NA,TRBV24-1,CATSDSSSGTFSGELFF
TRBJ2-5,NA,TRBV27,CASSLFGASGGASRETQYF
TRBJ2-7,NA,TRBV9,CASSSRQGRDEQYF
TRBJ2-1,NA,TRBV20-1,CSASTGGYNEQFF
TRBJ1-6,NA,TRBV2,CASSEITEAPLHF
TRBJ1-2,once,TRBV2,CAVDSSSAWGYTF
TRBJ1-4,NA,TRBV5-4,CASSSNRAGEKEKLFF
TRBJ1-6,NA,TRBV18,CASSPENSPLHF
TRBJ2-1,NA,TRBV19,CASSALAGASYNEQFF
TRBJ2-3,NA,TRBV28,CATRGAGVRTDTQYF
TRBJ1-3,NA,TRBV6-5,CASSPRGTAGNTIYF
TRBJ1-1,NA,TRBV7-2,CASSPWLIF
TRBJ2-7,NA,TRBV5-1,CASSLRRGPYEQYF
TRBJ2-1,few,TRBV28,CASSLPGQAYNEQFF
TRBJ1-3,NA,TRBV2,CASIAGRTSGNTIYF
TRBJ2-3,NA,TRBV4-2,CASSHSLGTSTDTQYF
TRBJ2-7,NA,TRBV30,CAWSVPTVAVAYEQYF
TRBJ2-7,NA,TRBV28,CASSPRASGDYEQYF
TRBJ2-7,NA,TRBV5-1,CASSLRTSGNSEQYF
TRBJ2-2,NA,TRBV19,CASSPSGRTGELFF